One sample yielded the 26 T cell receptor beta chains listed below, sequenced in a study of T-cell reconstitution after alpha-beta-depleted transplantation in children. For TCRbeta, the library was prepared with unique molecular identifiers. Each CDR3 protein is one row after TCRdb ran MiXCR on the PCR reads. The sample carries about a million distinct CDR3 sequences, about 29% recorded once. Material: PBMCs, mostly from graft donor cells, obtained 360 days after TCRalphabeta/CD19-depleted stem cell transplant. The receptors shown here come from a boy less than two years old who had a stem cell transplant for SCID, so the T cells may come from the graft donor.

Ten or more counts support this clonotype. The chain has TRBV15 and TRBJ2-1; D is unclear. Trimming took off 1 base at V and 0 bases at J, with 7 bases between the two ends. There are 15 residues in the CDR3. Germline CDR1 LNHNV, CDR2 YYDKDF (reference sequence). CDR3 residues: CATSRGEYSYNEQFF. In DNA, the CDR3 is TGTGCCACCAGCAGAGGAGAGTACTCCTACAATGAGCAGTTCTTC.

The chain joins TRBV5-5 to TRBJ2-1; D may be TRBD2 (5 bases). Germline lookup yields CDR1 SGHKS and CDR2 YYEKEE (reference sequence). Between the trimmed V and J ends, which lost 1 base and 9 bases, there was a span of 14 bases. CDR3 length: 14 amino acids. CDR3 residues: CASSLNPWSGEQFF. The CDR3 DNA is TGTGCCAGCAGCTTGAATCCTTGGAGCGGTGAGCAGTTCTTC.

The chain is built from TRBV10-3 and TRBJ1-2; no clear D. Between the trimmed V and J ends, which lost 6 bases and 4 bases, there was a span of 6 bases. The germline CDR1 and CDR2 sequences are ENHRY and SYGVKD. The CDR3 sequence is 11 residues long. Here the CDR3 DNA reads TGTGCCATCAGCTGGGTCTATGGCTACACCTTC. Its translation is CAISWVYGYTF.

The chain recombines TRBV15 with TRBJ2-1; D ambiguous. The CDR3 has 14 residues. The germline V gene encodes CDR1 LNHNV and CDR2 YYDKDF (reference sequence). V dropped 0 bases and J dropped 4 bases, with 7 bases sitting between them. The CDR3 DNA reads TGTGCCACCAGCAGAGACTTGGAATACAATGAGCAGTTCTTC. Amino acid sequence: CATSRDLEYNEQFF.

The genes are TRBV14 and TRBJ2-5; 9 bases fit TRBD2. V lost 4 bases, J lost 9 bases, and 6 bases stayed unmatched. CDR1 and CDR2 (germline): SGHDN, FVKESK. The CDR3 has 13 amino acids. CDR3 sequence reads: CASSPGLAVSQYF. Here the CDR3 DNA reads TGTGCCAGCAGCCCGGGACTAGCCGTCTCCCAGTACTTC.

The chain combines TRBV27 with TRBJ2-1, with D possibly being TRBD1 or TRBD2 (5 bases each). This CDR3 region has 15 residues. V shed 5 bases and J shed 9 bases, with 20 bases lying between them. Germline V gene lookup returns CDR1 MNHEY and CDR2 SMNVEV (reference sequence). The CDR3 coding sequence is TGTGCCAGCAGTCCAAAGGGGAGCCTAGTGGGTGAGCAGTTCTTC. This gives the protein CASSPKGSLVGEQFF.

This clonotype was recorded a few times. V and J are TRBV5-1 and TRBJ2-1; D unclear. The ends were cut back, 2 bases at V and 1 base at J, with 4 bases in the middle. Germline-derived CDR1 and CDR2 are SGHRS and YFSETQ. This CDR3 is built from 13 residues. CDR3 sequence (DNA): TGCGCCAGCAGCTTTGAGTCCTACAATGAGCAGTTCTTC. Encoded protein: CASSFESYNEQFF.

In its sample, this clonotype was seen a few times. The rearrangement links TRBV4-2 to TRBJ1-1; TRBD1 might be the D (5 bases). The germline gives CDR1 LGHNA, CDR2 YNFKEQ. V was shortened by 1 base and J by 7 bases, with 19 bases between the two germline ends. This CDR3 has 16 residues. CDR3: CASSQGQGGAWIEAFF. The CDR3, as DNA: TGTGCCAGCAGCCAAGGCCAGGGAGGCGCCTGGATTGAAGCTTTCTTT.

This clonotype was counted ten times or more. The V call is TRBV10-3, the J call TRBJ2-1, with TRBD1 identical over 7 bases. Per the germline V gene, CDR1 is ENHRY and CDR2 is SYGVKD. V dropped 6 bases and J dropped 7; count of bases not matched to a gene: 9. The CDR3 contains 14 residues. CDR3 sequence: CAISDLTGVNEQFF. CDR3 nucleotides: TGTGCCATCAGCGACTTAACAGGGGTGAATGAGCAGTTCTTC.

The CDR3, as DNA: TGTGCCAGCAGCTTCGTGGGGTTGGGAAACATTCAGTACTTC. Translation gives CASSFVGLGNIQYF. The chain links TRBV11-2 to TRBJ2-4; D unclear. The CDR3 runs to 14 residues. Germline assignment: CDR1 SGHAT and CDR2 FQNNGV. V was cut by 3 bases and J by 6 bases, with 12 bases left in between. Together with reference TRBV11-2 and TRBJ2-4, the CDR3 gives the full variable domain: EAGVAQSPRYKIIEKRQSVAFWCNPISGHATLYWYQQILGQGPKLLIQFQNNGVVDDSQLPKDRFSAERLKGVDSTLKIQPAKLEDSAVYLCASSFVGLGNIQYFGAGTRLSVL.

J is TRBJ1-3 and V is TRBV5-1, with a weak D call TRBD1 (5 bases). CDR3 length: 14 residues. Trimming removed 1 base from V and 4 bases from J, with 9 bases in between. The germline gives CDR1 SGHRS, CDR2 YFSETQ. CDR3: CASSLQPGGNTIYF. The CDR3 DNA reads as TGCGCCAGCAGCTTGCAGCCAGGGGGAAACACCATATATTTT. The full variable domain, rest sourced from reference TRBV5-1 and TRBJ1-3, is KAGVTQTPRYLIKTRGQQVTLSCSPISGHRSVSWYQQTPGQGLQFLFEYFSETQRNKGNFPGRFSGRQFSNSRSEMNVSTLELGDSALYLCASSLQPGGNTIYFGEGSWLTVV.

This clonotype was picked up a small number of times. V gene TRBV6-1 combines with J gene TRBJ2-1, with 7 bases lining up with TRBD1. The germline gives CDR1 MNHNS, CDR2 SASEGT. V shed 5 bases, J shed 4 bases, and the junction held 5 bases outside the gene matches. There are 14 residues in the CDR3. The CDR3 region has the DNA TGTGCCAGCAGTACGGGACAGTCTTACAATGAGCAGTTCTTC. Its protein product is CASSTGQSYNEQFF.

This clonotype was found many times. The chain links TRBV10-3 to TRBJ2-3; either TRBD1 or TRBD2 may fit D (6 bases each). V lost 4 bases and J lost 6, with 14 bases in between. The CDR3 spans 14 residues. Germline V CDR1 and CDR2: ENHRY, SYGVKD. The CDR3 region has the DNA TGTGCCATCAGTGGGGGGGCTAGCCCGGATACGCAGTATTTT. Translation gives CAISGGASPDTQYF.

This chain joins TRBV20-1 and TRBJ2-7; TRBD1 matches 8 bases. Germline CDR1 is DFQATT and CDR2 is SNEGSKA (reference sequence). V was pared by 4 bases and J by 5 bases, with 10 bases of the junction left unmatched. The CDR3 covers 14 residues. Written as DNA, the CDR3 is TGCAGTGCTACGAGGGACAGGATTTACGACGAGCAGTACTTC. The encoded protein is CSATRDRIYDEQYF.

The V call is TRBV12-3 or TRBV12-4, the J call TRBJ2-7; D is possibly TRBD2 (5 bases). There are 12 residues in the CDR3. Trimming took off 1 base at V and 7 bases at J, with 8 bases between the two ends. The CDR3 region is CASSLGSVEQYF. The CDR3 DNA reads TGTGCCAGCAGTTTAGGTAGCGTTGAGCAGTACTTC.

This clonotype was seen ten or more times. The J gene is TRBJ2-3, the V gene TRBV20-1; tentatively, D is TRBD1 (6 bases). The CDR3 sequence is 14 residues long. Germline V lookup: CDR1 DFQATT, CDR2 SNEGSKA (reference sequence). V lost 5 bases to trimming and J lost 0 bases, with 12 bases between them. For the CDR3, the DNA is TGCAGTGCTTCAGGGGCCCCGAGCACAGATACGCAGTATTTT. It encodes CSASGAPSTDTQYF.

The V and J genes are TRBV7-2 and TRBJ2-3; 9 bases line up with TRBD2. The length of the CDR3 is 17 residues. Germline-derived CDR1 and CDR2 are SGHTA and FQGNSA. V was pared by 5 bases and J by 0 bases, with 9 bases of the junction left unmatched. Here the CDR3 reads CASSRRGSGGSTDTQYF. CDR3 DNA: TGTGCCAGCAGCCGCAGGGGGAGCGGGGGGAGCACAGATACGCAGTATTTT.

The chain employs TRBV28 and TRBJ1-1, with TRBD1 identical over 7 bases. The CDR3 runs to 15 residues. Germline CDR1 MDHEN, CDR2 SYDVKM. Trimming cost V 7 bases and J 1 base; bases outside gene matches: 9. The CDR3 region has the DNA TGTGCCAGCATCGAGGTAGGGGGCCCGAACACTGAAGCTTTCTTT. Translation: CASIEVGGPNTEAFF.

This sequence joins TRBV6-1 and TRBJ2-7; no firm D call. The V and J ends lost 5 bases and 5 bases respectively, with 13 bases between them. The CDR3 is made up of 13 amino acids. Germline CDR1 reads MNHNS; CDR2 reads SASEGT. Written as DNA, the CDR3 is TGTGCCAGCAGTCCTAGACTCCTGGACGAGCAGTACTTC. It specifies CASSPRLLDEQYF.

This clonotype has more than one count but fewer than ten. This chain joins TRBV2 and TRBJ2-3; D not resolved. This CDR3 is built from 13 residues. Trimming pared 4 bases from V and 6 bases from J, leaving 11 bases between. CDR1 is SNHLY and CDR2 is FYNNEI in the germline V gene. The CDR3 DNA sequence: TGTGCCAGCAGTGTTGAAGGAAGGGATACGCAGTATTTT. It yields the protein CASSVEGRDTQYF.

The genes are TRBV5-1 and TRBJ2-7; no definite D call. The ends were cut back, 0 bases at V and 1 base at J, with 14 bases in the middle. The CDR3 spans 16 residues. CDR1 is SGHRS, CDR2 YFSETQ, per germline. The CDR3 DNA reads TGCGCCAGCAGCTTGGGATGGCCTAGTGCGTCCTACGAGCAGTACTTC. Its translation is CASSLGWPSASYEQYF.

V is TRBV4-1 and J is TRBJ2-7; D gene unclear. The V end lost 2 bases, the J end lost 3 bases, and 14 bases lay between the germline ends. The CDR3 has 15 residues. Per the germline V gene, CDR1 is MGHRA and CDR2 is YSYEKL. The CDR3 coding sequence is TGCGCCAGCAGCCAACTATTGGGGATCCGCTACGAGCAGTACTTC. It is translated as CASSQLLGIRYEQYF.

The chain carries TRBV7-8 and TRBJ1-1; a possible D gene is TRBD1 (6 bases). Deletions cut 5 bases from V and 1 base from J, with 11 bases between. The CDR3 totals 14 residues. Germline V gene lookup returns CDR1 SGHVS and CDR2 FQNEAQ. The CDR3 DNA reads as TGTGCCAGCAGCGAAACAGGGTGGAACACTGAAGCTTTCTTT. Amino acids: CASSETGWNTEAFF.

CDR3 bases: TGCGCCAGCAGCTTGGGGGGACTAGCGGAAGAGACCCAGTACTTC. As protein: CASSLGGLAEETQYF. The chain links TRBV5-1 to TRBJ2-5; 11 bases align to TRBD2. From germline, CDR1 is SGHRS and CDR2 YFSETQ. With V trimmed by 0 bases and J by 3 bases, 1 base remained unmatched. The length of the CDR3 is 15 residues.

V is TRBV6-1 and J is TRBJ1-1; 10 bases align to TRBD1. Losses at the gene ends were 3 bases for V and 4 bases for J; bases not matched to a gene: 5. Germline V gives CDR1 MNHNS, CDR2 SASEGT. There are 15 residues in the CDR3. CDR3 nucleotide sequence: TGTGCCAGCAGTGACCGGGACAGGGGTAGCACTGAAGCTTTCTTT. Residues: CASSDRDRGSTEAFF.

The CDR3 reads CASNEGRGNQPQHF. The CDR3 DNA sequence: TGTGCCAGCAATGAGGGAAGGGGCAATCAGCCCCAGCATTTT. The chain links TRBV6-2 or TRBV6-3 to TRBJ1-5; no firm D call. Germline CDR1 and CDR2: MNHEY and SVGEGT. The V end lost 7 bases, the J end lost 2 bases, and 12 bases lay between the germline ends. CDR3 size: 14 residues.